A selection of T cell receptor beta chains follows, all from one sample in a study of early T cells in non-severe SARS-CoV-2 infection. TCRdb reprocessed the 5' RACE reads via MiXCR and lists one record per CDR3 protein. The sample holds tens of thousands of distinct CDR3 sequences; 5.9% are singletons and the top ten take about 5.1%. The sample comprised whole blood. The origin of the receptors is an adult who was a healthcare worker with PCR-confirmed SARS-CoV-2 infection or an uninfected control (not recorded which). Each CDR3 is given with its conserved first and last residue. The D gene is left open where the match is weak. The size of a clone is reported for some rows only, either as once, few or many, or as a class for expanded clones.

D | J | size | V | DNA | CDR3
- | TRBJ2-1 | - | TRBV5-1 | TGCGCCAGCAGCTTGGCCCTCACTAGCAATGAGCAGTTCTTC | CASSLALTSNEQFF
TRBD2 | TRBJ2-1 | many | TRBV2 | TGTGCCAGCAAAGTGGGACTAGCGGAATACAATGAGCAGTTCTTC | CASKVGLAEYNEQFF
- | TRBJ2-2 | many | TRBV9 | TGTGCCAGCAATCCAGTGGCGGAGAACACCGGGGAGCTGTTTTTT | CASNPVAENTGELFF
- | TRBJ2-6 | many | TRBV6-1 | TGTGCCAGCAGTGGACAGGTCTCTGGGGCCAACGTCCTGACTTTC | CASSGQVSGANVLTF
- | TRBJ2-3 | - | TRBV10-1 | TGCGCCAGCAGTGAAGCCCGCACAGATACGCAGTATTTT | CASSEARTDTQYF
TRBD1 | TRBJ2-7 | many | TRBV4-1 | TGCGCCAGCAGGTCCGGGACAGGGTCCTACGAGCAGTACTTC | CASRSGTGSYEQYF
- | TRBJ1-5 | few | TRBV20-1 | TGCAGTGCTACGGAGACCGGGTATCAGCCCCAGCATTTT | CSATETGYQPQHF
- | TRBJ2-2 | many | TRBV20-1 | TGCAGTGCTAGAGGGGGCACGGCAAGCACCGGGGAGCTGTTTTTT | CSARGGTASTGELFF
- | TRBJ1-2 | many | TRBV30 | TGTGCCTGGACTCCAGGGAATCCCACCTTC | CAWTPGNPTF
- | TRBJ2-2 | many | TRBV30 | TGTGCCTGGAGTGTAGAGGTGAACATCGGGGAGCTGTTTTTT | CAWSVEVNIGELFF
- | TRBJ2-7 | many | TRBV27 | TGTGCCAGCAGAAGGATAGGATACGAGCAGTACTTC | CASRRIGYEQYF
- | TRBJ2-7 | many | TRBV27 | TGTGCCAGCAGCCCCTTAATGGGGGATGCCGAGCAGTACTTC | CASSPLMGDAEQYF
TRBD1 | TRBJ2-1 | many | TRBV28 | TGTGCCAGCAGTTTAGGGACAGCCTACAATGAGCAGTTCTTC | CASSLGTAYNEQFF
TRBD2 | TRBJ2-3 | many | TRBV27 | TGTGCCAGCAGTCCGACTAGCGGGAGAGCAACTAGCACAGATACGCAGTATTTT | CASSPTSGRATSTDTQYF
- | TRBJ2-3 | many | TRBV20-1 | TGCAGTGCTAGTGCCGGGAACACAGATACGCAGTATTTT | CSASAGNTDTQYF
TRBD2 | TRBJ2-3 | many | TRBV27 | TGTGCCAGCGGTTGGACTAGCGGGGGCACAGATACGCAGTATTTT | CASGWTSGGTDTQYF
- | TRBJ2-1 | many | TRBV9 | TGTGCCAGCAGCGTAGGACTCCGCGTAAACAATGAGCAGTTCTTC | CASSVGLRVNNEQFF
- | TRBJ2-2 | few | TRBV7-9 | TGTGCCAGCAGCTTAAATTCGGAGAACACCGGGGAGCTGTTTTTT | CASSLNSENTGELFF
- | TRBJ1-1 | - | TRBV29-1 | TGCAGCGGTCTATGGAGCACTGAAGCTTTCTTT | CSGLWSTEAFF
- | TRBJ2-2 | many | TRBV4-1 | TGCGCCAGCAGCGCGATCGGACCCTTCACCGGGGAGCTGTTTTTT | CASSAIGPFTGELFF
TRBD2 | TRBJ2-1 | many | TRBV20-1 | TGCAGTGCTCCCACTAGCGGGGGTACTAGCTCCTACAATGAGCAGTTCTTC | CSAPTSGGTSSYNEQFF
- | TRBJ2-1 | many | TRBV20-1 | TGCAGTGCTAGAGATTATAGGAGGGACTTCAATGAGCAGTTCTTC | CSARDYRRDFNEQFF
- | TRBJ1-5 | many | TRBV28 | TGTGCCAGCAGTCCTCCGGGGGGTTCCAATCAGTCCCAGCATTTT | CASSPPGGSNQSQHF
- | TRBJ1-2 | many | TRBV5-6 | TGTGCCAGCAGTACGACAGCCTATGGCTACACCTTC | CASSTTAYGYTF
- | TRBJ2-1 | - | TRBV28 | TGTGCCAGCAGTTTATACCCTAATAATGGGAATGAGCAGTTCTTC | CASSLYPNNGNEQFF
TRBD2 | TRBJ2-2 | many | TRBV5-1 | TGCGCCAGCAGCTTGGCGGGAGGAGGGACCGGGGAGCTGTTTTTT | CASSLAGGGTGELFF
TRBD2 | TRBJ2-7 | - | TRBV6-5 | TGTGCCAGCAGGGGAGGGTCATTGTACGAGCAGTACTTC | CASRGGSLYEQYF
TRBD1 | TRBJ2-5 | many | TRBV20-1 | TGCAGTGGGGACAGCGGAGAGACCCAGTACTTC | CSGDSGETQYF
- | TRBJ2-7 | many | TRBV7-6 | TGTGCCAGCAGCTTAGGGGACGCGCCCGAGCAGTACTTC | CASSLGDAPEQYF